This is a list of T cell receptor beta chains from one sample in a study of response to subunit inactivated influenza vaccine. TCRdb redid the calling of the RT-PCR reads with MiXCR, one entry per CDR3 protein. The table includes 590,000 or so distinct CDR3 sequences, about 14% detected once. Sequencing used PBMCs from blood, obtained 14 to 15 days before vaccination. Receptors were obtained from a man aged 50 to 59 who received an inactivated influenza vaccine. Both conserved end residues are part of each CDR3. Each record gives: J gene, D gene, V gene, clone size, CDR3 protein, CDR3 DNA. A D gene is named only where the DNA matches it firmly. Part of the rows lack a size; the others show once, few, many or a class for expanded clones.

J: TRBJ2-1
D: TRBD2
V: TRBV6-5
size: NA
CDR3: CASSYSRSGTYNEHFF
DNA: TGTGCCAGCAGTTACTCTAGGAGCGGGACTTACAATGAGCACTTCTTC

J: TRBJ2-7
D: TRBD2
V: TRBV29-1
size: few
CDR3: CSARTSGANEQYF
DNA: TGCAGCGCTAGAACTAGCGGGGCTAACGAGCAGTACTTC

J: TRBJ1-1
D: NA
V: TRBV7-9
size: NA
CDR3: CATKRGEVTEAFF
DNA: TGTGCCACAAAGAGGGGCGAGGTGACTGAAGCTTTCTTT

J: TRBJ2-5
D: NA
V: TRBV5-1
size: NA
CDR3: CASRLTGGLRETQYF
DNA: TGCGCCAGCAGACTGACTGGGGGTCTAAGAGAGACCCAGTACTTC

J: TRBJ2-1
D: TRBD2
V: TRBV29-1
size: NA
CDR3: CSAVMTSGVLSSYNEQFF
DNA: TGCAGCGCCGTGATGACTAGCGGGGTCTTGAGCTCCTACAATGAGCAGTTCTTC

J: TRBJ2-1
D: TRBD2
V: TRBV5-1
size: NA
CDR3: CASSKGLAGAGEQFF
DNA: TGCGCCAGCAGCAAAGGACTAGCGGGAGCTGGGGAGCAGTTCTTC

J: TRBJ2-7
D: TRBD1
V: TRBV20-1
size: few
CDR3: CSALPGQGFRSEQYF
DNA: TGCAGTGCCCTTCCGGGACAGGGATTCAGGAGCGAGCAGTACTTC

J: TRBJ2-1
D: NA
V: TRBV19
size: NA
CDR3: CASSIYRYNEQFF
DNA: TGTGCCAGTAGTATATACCGGTACAATGAGCAGTTCTTC

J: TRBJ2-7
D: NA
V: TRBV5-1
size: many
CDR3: CASSFRDRSYEQYF
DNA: TGCGCCAGCAGCTTCCGGGACCGAAGTTACGAGCAGTACTTC

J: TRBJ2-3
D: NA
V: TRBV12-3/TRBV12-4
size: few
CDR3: CASSLRASNTDTQYF
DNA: TGTGCCAGCAGTTTAAGAGCGTCAAACACAGATACGCAGTATTTT

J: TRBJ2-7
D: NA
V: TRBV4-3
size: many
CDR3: CASSQTRGGSYEQYF
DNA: TGCGCCAGCAGCCAAACCAGGGGAGGATCCTACGAGCAGTACTTC

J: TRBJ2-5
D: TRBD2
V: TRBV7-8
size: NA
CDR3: CASTRIWEGRGQYF
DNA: TGTGCCAGCACCCGTATTTGGGAGGGAAGGGGCCAGTACTTC

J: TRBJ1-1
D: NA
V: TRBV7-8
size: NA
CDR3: CASSSRGAMNTEAFF
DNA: TGTGCCAGCAGCTCCCGAGGGGCGATGAACACTGAAGCTTTCTTT

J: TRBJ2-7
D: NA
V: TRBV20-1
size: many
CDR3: CSAPKWARILDYEQYF
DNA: TGCAGTGCCCCAAAATGGGCGAGGATTTTAGACTACGAGCAGTACTTC

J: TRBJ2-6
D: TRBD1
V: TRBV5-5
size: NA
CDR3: CASSSRDSRFSGANVLTF
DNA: TGTGCCAGCAGCTCCCGGGACAGCAGATTCTCTGGGGCCAACGTCCTGACTTTC

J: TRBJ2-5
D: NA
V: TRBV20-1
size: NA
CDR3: CSASSGRGHQETQYF
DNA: TGCAGTGCTAGTTCGGGCAGGGGCCACCAAGAGACCCAGTACTTC

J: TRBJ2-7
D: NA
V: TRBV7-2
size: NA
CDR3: CASREDRPSLFEQYF
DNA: TGTGCCAGCAGGGAAGACAGGCCTTCCTTATTCGAGCAGTACTTC

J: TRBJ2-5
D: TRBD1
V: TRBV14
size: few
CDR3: CASSPDRGLGTQYF
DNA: TGTGCCAGCAGCCCGGACAGGGGATTGGGGACCCAGTACTTC

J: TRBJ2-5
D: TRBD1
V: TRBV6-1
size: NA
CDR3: CASSRTGGVETQYF
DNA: TGTGCCAGCAGTCGGACAGGGGGGGTAGAGACCCAGTACTTC

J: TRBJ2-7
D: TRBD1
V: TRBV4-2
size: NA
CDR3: CASSQPTGVTSGEQYF
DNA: TGTGCCAGCAGCCAGCCGACAGGGGTCACCTCGGGCGAGCAGTACTTC

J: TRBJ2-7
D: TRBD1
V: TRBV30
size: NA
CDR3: CAWEPGQGITEQYF
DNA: TGTGCCTGGGAACCGGGACAGGGAATTACCGAGCAGTACTTC

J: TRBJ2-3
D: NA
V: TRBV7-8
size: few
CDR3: CASSLLDKGTDTQYF
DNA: TGTGCCAGCAGCTTACTGGACAAGGGCACAGATACGCAGTATTTT

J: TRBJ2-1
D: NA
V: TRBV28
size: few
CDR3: CASTVFGSYNEQFF
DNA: TGTGCCAGCACGGTCTTCGGATCCTACAATGAGCAGTTCTTC

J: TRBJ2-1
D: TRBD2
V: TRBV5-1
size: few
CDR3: CASSLSSGRESYNEQFF
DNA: TGCGCCAGCAGCTTGAGCAGCGGGAGGGAATCCTACAATGAGCAGTTCTTC

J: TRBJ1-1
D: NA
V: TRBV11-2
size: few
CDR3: CASSLVGMLRMNTEAFF
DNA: TGTGCCAGCAGCTTAGTAGGTATGTTACGGATGAACACTGAAGCTTTCTTT

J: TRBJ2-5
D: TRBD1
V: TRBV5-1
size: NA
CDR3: CASSQGVASVKETQYF
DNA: TGCGCCAGCAGCCAGGGGGTAGCTTCCGTAAAAGAGACCCAGTACTTC

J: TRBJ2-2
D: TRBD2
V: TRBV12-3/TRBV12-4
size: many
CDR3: CASSRSGRNTGELFF
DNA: TGTGCCAGCAGTCGAAGCGGGAGGAACACCGGGGAGCTGTTTTTT

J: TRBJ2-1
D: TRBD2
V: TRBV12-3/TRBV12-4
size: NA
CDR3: CASRGTSGRGVDEQFF
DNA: TGTGCCAGCAGGGGGACTAGCGGGAGGGGAGTAGATGAGCAGTTCTTC

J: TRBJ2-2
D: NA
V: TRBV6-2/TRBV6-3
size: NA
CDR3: CASSPLGAANTGELFF
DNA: TGTGCCAGCAGTCCTCTGGGGGCGGCGAACACCGGGGAGCTGTTTTTT

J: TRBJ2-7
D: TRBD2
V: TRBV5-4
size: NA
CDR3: CASSSLAGWDEQYF
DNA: TGTGCCAGCAGCTCCCTAGCGGGATGGGACGAGCAGTACTTC

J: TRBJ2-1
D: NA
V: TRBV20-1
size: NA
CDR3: CSATDLGTPAYNEQFF
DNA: TGCAGTGCGACTGACCTCGGGACACCAGCCTACAATGAGCAGTTCTTC

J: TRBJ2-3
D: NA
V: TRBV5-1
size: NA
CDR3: CASRPHPSTDTQYF
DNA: TGCGCCAGCAGACCTCACCCTAGCACAGATACGCAGTATTTT

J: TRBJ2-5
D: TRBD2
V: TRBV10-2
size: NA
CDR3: CASGGHRAGGRLETQYF
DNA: TGCGCCAGCGGGGGGCACCGAGCGGGGGGGCGTTTGGAGACCCAGTACTTC

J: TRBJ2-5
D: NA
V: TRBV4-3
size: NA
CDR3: CASSPRRFSGATETQYF
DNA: TGCGCCAGCAGCCCAAGAAGGTTCTCAGGGGCGACGGAGACCCAGTACTTC

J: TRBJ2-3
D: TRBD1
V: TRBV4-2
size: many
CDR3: CASSRDRGGTDTQYF
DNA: TGTGCCAGCAGCCGGGACAGGGGAGGAACAGATACGCAGTATTTT

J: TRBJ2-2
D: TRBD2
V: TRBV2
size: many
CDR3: CAGRTSGGLTGELFF
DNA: TGTGCCGGGCGGACTAGCGGGGGATTGACCGGGGAGCTGTTTTTT

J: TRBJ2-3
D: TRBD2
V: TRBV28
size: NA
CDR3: CASSLFGYGLAARGTQYF
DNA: TGTGCCAGCAGTTTATTCGGGTACGGACTAGCGGCCCGGGGTACGCAGTATTTT

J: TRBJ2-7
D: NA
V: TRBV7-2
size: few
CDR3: CASSFQGMKYEQYF
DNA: TGTGCCAGCAGCTTTCAGGGAATGAAGTACGAGCAGTACTTC

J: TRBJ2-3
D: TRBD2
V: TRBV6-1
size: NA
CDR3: CASEGVAGGGGTDTQYF
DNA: TGTGCCAGCGAGGGGGTAGCGGGAGGAGGAGGGACAGATACGCAGTATTTT

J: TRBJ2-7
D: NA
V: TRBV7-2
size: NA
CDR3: CASSLILRDEQYF
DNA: TGTGCCAGCAGCTTAATTCTCAGAGACGAGCAGTACTTC

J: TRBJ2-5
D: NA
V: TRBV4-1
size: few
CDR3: CASSQDRGLGGETQYF
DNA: TGCGCCAGCAGCCAAGATCGTGGACTAGGGGGCGAGACCCAGTACTTC

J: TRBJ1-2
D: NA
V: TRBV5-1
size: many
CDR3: CASSDNPGGYTF
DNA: TGCGCCAGCAGCGACAACCCGGGGGGCTACACCTTC